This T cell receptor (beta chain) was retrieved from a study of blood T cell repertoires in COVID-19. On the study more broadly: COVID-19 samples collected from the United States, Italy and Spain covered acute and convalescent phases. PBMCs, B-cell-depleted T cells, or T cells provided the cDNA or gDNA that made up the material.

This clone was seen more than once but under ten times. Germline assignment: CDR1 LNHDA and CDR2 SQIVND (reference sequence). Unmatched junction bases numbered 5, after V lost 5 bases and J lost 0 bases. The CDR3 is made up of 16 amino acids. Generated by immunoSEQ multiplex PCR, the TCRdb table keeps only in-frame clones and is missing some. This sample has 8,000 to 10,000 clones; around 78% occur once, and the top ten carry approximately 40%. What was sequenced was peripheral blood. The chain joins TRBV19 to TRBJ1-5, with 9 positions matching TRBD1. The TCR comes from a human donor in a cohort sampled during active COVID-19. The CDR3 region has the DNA TGTGCCAGTAGTCTTACAGGGGGCTATAGCAATCAGCCCCAGCATTTT. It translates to CASSLTGGYSNQPQHF.